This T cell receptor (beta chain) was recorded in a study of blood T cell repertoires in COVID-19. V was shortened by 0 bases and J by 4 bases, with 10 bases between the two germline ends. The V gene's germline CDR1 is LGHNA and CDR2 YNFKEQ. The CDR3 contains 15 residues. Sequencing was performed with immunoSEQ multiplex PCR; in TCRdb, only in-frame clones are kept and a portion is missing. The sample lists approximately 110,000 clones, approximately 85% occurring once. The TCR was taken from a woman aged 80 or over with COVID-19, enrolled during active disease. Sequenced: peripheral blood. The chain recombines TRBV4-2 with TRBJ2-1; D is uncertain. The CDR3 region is CASSQDLMEYNEQFF. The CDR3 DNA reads TGTGCCAGCAGCCAAGATTTAATGGAGTACAATGAGCAGTTCTTC.